A single sample is the source of the 14 T cell receptor beta chains below, sequenced in a study of blood T cell repertoires in COVID-19. Clones were read by immunoSEQ multiplex PCR, and TCRdb kept only the in-frame ones, dropping some. This table holds some 97,000 clones, around four fifths found once. Sequencing used peripheral blood. Receptors originate from a man in his 70s with active or convalescent COVID-19.

The gene calls are TRBV6-6 and TRBJ1-3; D might be TRBD1 (5 bases). CDR1 and CDR2 (germline): MNHNY, SVGAGI (reference sequence). Trimming removed 11 bases from V and 4 bases from J, with 15 bases in between. CDR3 length: 13 residues. The CDR3 protein is CAAGPTEGNTIYF. The DNA of the CDR3 is TGTGCCGCGGGGCCGACGGAAGGAAACACCATATATTTT.

Comment on this clone: A much larger clone lies a single base off, so this may be a read error. V gene TRBV28 combines with J gene TRBJ2-7; TRBD1 might be the D (6 bases). The CDR3 has 12 amino acids. Germline V CDR1 and CDR2: MDHEN, SYDVKM. DNA of the CDR3: TGTGTCAGCAGCCTTTACAGGGACGAGCAGTACTTC. Its translation: CVSSLYRDEQYF.

The chain has TRBV7-2 and TRBJ2-1; 11 bases align to TRBD2. Germline loops: CDR1 SGHTA, CDR2 FQGNSA. The CDR3 extends over 18 amino acids. With 2 bases clipped from V and 0 bases from J, the junction kept 6 bases outside the gene matches. CDR3 nucleotide sequence: TGTGCCAGCAGCTTATTACTAGCGGGAGCCAGCTCCTACAATGAGCAGTTCTTC. Residues: CASSLLLAGASSYNEQFF.

The chain couples TRBV27 to TRBJ2-1; possible D gene TRBD2, 6 bases. V lost 4 bases and J lost 5, with 21 bases in between. Germline CDR1 and CDR2: MNHEY and SMNVEV (reference sequence). The CDR3 length is 17 residues. The CDR3 DNA is TGTGCCAGCAGTTCCGGGGCGGCGGGAACTTGGCACAATGAGCAGTTCTTC. Its translation is CASSSGAAGTWHNEQFF.

The chain uses TRBV19 and TRBJ1-5; maybe TRBD1 (5 bases). Germline CDR1 LNHDA, CDR2 SQIVND (reference sequence). The ends were cut back, 7 bases at V and 3 bases at J, with 16 bases in the middle. The CDR3 is 15 residues long. The chain's CDR3 is CASTPTAFYNQPQHF. The CDR3 DNA reads as TGTGCCAGTACCCCGACAGCCTTTTACAATCAGCCCCAGCATTTT.

This clone came up a few times. The V call is TRBV7-6, the J call TRBJ2-7; 11 bases align to TRBD2. The trim removed 5 bases at V and 3 bases at J, leaving 6 bases unmatched. This CDR3 spans 15 amino acids. The germline gives CDR1 SGHVS, CDR2 FNYEAQ. The chain's CDR3 is CASSPIAGGIYEQYF. The DNA for the CDR3 is TGTGCCAGCAGCCCGATAGCGGGAGGGATCTACGAGCAGTACTTC.

This sequence joins TRBV14 and TRBJ1-6; D gene unclear. Trimming removed 0 bases at V and 0 bases at J, with 9 bases between. The germline gives CDR1 SGHDN, CDR2 FVKESK. CDR3 length: 17 residues. CDR3: CASSQDASSSYNSPLHF. The CDR3 DNA reads TGTGCCAGCAGCCAAGATGCGTCTAGCTCCTATAATTCACCCCTCCACTTT.

The rearrangement uses TRBV28 and TRBJ1-5; 9 bases are shared with TRBD1. CDR3 size: 15 residues. CDR1 and CDR2 from the germline V gene are MDHEN and SYDVKM. V was pared by 8 bases and J by 6 bases, with 11 bases of the junction left unmatched. The CDR3 DNA follows: TGTGCCAGCCGAGGGACAGGGAGTCGGTTTCAGCCCCAGCATTTT. As protein: CASRGTGSRFQPQHF.

The genes are TRBV5-6 and TRBJ2-5, with D perhaps matching TRBD1 (6 bases). The CDR3 runs to 15 residues. Trimming removed 3 bases from V and 5 bases from J, with 17 bases in between. Germline assignment: CDR1 SGHDT and CDR2 YYEEEE. The DNA for the CDR3 is TGTGCCAGCAGCTCCACCGTGGGGGCCGGGGAGACCCAGTACTTC. It yields the protein CASSSTVGAGETQYF.

The rearrangement uses TRBV6-2 or TRBV6-3 and TRBJ2-2; 10 bases line up with TRBD2. V shed 6 bases, J shed 4 bases, and the junction held 11 bases outside the gene matches. CDR1 and CDR2 from the germline V gene are MNHEY and SVGEGT. The CDR3 extends over 17 amino acids. CDR3 DNA sequence: TGTGCCAGCAGCCCTAGACCAACTAGCGGGGCCACCGGGGAGCTGTTTTTT. It codes for CASSPRPTSGATGELFF.

J is TRBJ2-5 and V is TRBV5-1; 13 bases match TRBD2. V gave up 4 bases and J gave up 5 bases; unmatched junction bases: 2. This CDR3 region has 14 residues. Germline-derived CDR1 and CDR2 are SGHRS and YFSETQ. In DNA, the CDR3 is TGCGCCAGCAGCCCGGGACTAGCGGGGGAGACCCAGTACTTC. This sequence encodes CASSPGLAGETQYF.

The CDR3 DNA reads TGCAGCGTACAGACAGGGCCCAGGGAGCAGTTCTTC. It is translated as CSVQTGPREQFF. The chain combines TRBV29-1 with TRBJ2-1, with TRBD1 matching 7 bases. CDR3 size: 12 residues. Germline V gene data show CDR1 as SQVTM and CDR2 as ANQGSEA. Trimming cost V 6 bases and J 10 bases; bases outside gene matches: 9.

Concerning this clone itself: Mismatch with germline at one junction end may stem from a read error. The chain is built from TRBV6-2 or TRBV6-3 and TRBJ1-1; D is possibly TRBD1 (5 bases). Per the germline V gene, CDR1 is MNHEY and CDR2 is SVGEGT. This CDR3 is 13 amino acids long. This CDR3 reads CASNYGANTEAFF. The CDR3 DNA reads as TGTGCCAGCAATTACGGGGCGAACACTGAAGCTTTCTTT.

The V gene is TRBV5-1, the J gene TRBJ2-7; unclear D gene. The CDR3 runs to 12 residues. Germline CDR1 is SGHRS and CDR2 is YFSETQ. Trimming removed 2 bases at V and 5 bases at J, with 8 bases between. The CDR3 region is CASSFNRDEQYF. The DNA of the CDR3 is TGCGCCAGCAGCTTTAATAGAGACGAGCAGTACTTC.